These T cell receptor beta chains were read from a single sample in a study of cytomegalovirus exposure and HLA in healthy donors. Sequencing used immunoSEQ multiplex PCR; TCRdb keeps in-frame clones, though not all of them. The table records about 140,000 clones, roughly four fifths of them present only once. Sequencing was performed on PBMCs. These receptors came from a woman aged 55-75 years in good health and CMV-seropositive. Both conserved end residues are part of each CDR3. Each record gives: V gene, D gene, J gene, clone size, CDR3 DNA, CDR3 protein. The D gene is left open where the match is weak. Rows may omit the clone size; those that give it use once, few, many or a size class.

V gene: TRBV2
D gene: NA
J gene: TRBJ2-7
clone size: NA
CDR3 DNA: TGTGCCAGCAGTGGCGACATGACCTCCTACGAGCAGTACTTC
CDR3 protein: CASSGDMTSYEQYF

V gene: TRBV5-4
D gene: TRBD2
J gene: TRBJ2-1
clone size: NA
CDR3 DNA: TGTGCCAGCAGCTCGCCTGGGACTAGCGGGGGGAGCTCCTACAATGAGCAGTTCTTC
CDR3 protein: CASSSPGTSGGSSYNEQFF

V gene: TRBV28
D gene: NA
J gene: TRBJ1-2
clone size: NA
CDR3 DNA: TGTGCCAGCAGTCCGGGTCACCGCCGATATGGCTACACCTTC
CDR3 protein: CASSPGHRRYGYTF

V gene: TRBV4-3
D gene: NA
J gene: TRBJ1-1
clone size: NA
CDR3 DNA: TGCGCCAGCAGCCAAGGGGAGGGCCGCGAGGCTTTCTTT
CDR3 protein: CASSQGEGREAFF

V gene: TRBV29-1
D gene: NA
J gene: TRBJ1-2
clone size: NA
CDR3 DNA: TGCAGCGTTCGAAATGTCTACGGCTACACCTTC
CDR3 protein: CSVRNVYGYTF

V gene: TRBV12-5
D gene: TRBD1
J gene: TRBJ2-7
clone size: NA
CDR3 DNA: TGTGCTAGTGGTTTGGTCGACCGGGACAGTGGGCCGTACTTTTACGAGCAGTACTTC
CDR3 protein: CASGLVDRDSGPYFYEQYF

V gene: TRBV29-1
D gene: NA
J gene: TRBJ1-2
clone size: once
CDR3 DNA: TGCAGCGCCTCCGGGGGGAACGCTGGGTACGGCTACACCTTC
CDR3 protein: CSASGGNAGYGYTF

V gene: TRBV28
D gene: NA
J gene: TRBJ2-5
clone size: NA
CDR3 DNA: TGTGCCAGCAGCCCCCAGGGACACCGCCAAGAGACCCAGTACTTC
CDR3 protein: CASSPQGHRQETQYF

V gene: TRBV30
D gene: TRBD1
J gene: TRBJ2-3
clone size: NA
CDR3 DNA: TGTGCCTGGACCCCGGGACAGAGCACAGATACGCAGTATTTT
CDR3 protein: CAWTPGQSTDTQYF

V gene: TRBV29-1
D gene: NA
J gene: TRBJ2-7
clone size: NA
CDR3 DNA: TGCAGCGTTGAAGGCCAGGCCTACGAGCAGTACTTC
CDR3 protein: CSVEGQAYEQYF

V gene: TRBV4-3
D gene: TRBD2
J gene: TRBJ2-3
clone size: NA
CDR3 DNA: TGCGCCAGCAGCCAAGAATTAGCGGGAGATACGCAGTATTTT
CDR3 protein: CASSQELAGDTQYF

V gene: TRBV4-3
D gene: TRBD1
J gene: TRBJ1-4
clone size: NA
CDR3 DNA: TGCGCCAGCAGCCAAGAAGTGGGACAGAAGAAGAAACTGTTTTTT
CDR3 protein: CASSQEVGQKKKLFF

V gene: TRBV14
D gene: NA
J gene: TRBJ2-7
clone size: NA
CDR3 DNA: TGTGCCAGCAGCCCCTACAGGGTTTACGAGCAGTACTTC
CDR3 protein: CASSPYRVYEQYF

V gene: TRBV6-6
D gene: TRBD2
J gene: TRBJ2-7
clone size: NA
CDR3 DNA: TGTGCCAGCAGGGTAGCGGGTTCCTACGAGCAGTACTTC
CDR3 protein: CASRVAGSYEQYF

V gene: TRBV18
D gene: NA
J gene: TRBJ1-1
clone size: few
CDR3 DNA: TGTGCCAGCTCCCGAGACCGGGACACTGAAGCTTTCTTT
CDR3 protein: CASSRDRDTEAFF

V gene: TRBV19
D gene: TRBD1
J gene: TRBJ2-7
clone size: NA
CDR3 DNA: TGTGCCAGTAGTTCCCGGGACAGCTACGAGCAGTACTTC
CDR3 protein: CASSSRDSYEQYF

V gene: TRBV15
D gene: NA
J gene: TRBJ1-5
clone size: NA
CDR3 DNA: TGTGCCACCAGCAGACGGCAGGGACAAAATCAGCCCCAGCATTTT
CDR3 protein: CATSRRQGQNQPQHF

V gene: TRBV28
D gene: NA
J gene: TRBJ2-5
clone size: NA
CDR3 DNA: TGTGCCAGCAGTTCAGGATTCCAAGAGACCCAGTACTTC
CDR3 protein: CASSSGFQETQYF

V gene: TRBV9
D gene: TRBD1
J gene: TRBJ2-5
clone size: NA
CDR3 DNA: TGTGCCAGCAGCGTAGCGGGACAGGGGCAAGAGACCCAGTACTTC
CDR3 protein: CASSVAGQGQETQYF

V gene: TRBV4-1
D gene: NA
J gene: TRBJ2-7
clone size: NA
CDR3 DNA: TGCGCCAGCAGCCAATATGGGGGCGAAAAACCCTACGAGCAGTACTTC
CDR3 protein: CASSQYGGEKPYEQYF

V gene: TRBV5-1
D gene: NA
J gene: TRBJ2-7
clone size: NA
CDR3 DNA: TGCGCCAGCAGCTTGCGGGACGAGCAGTACTTC
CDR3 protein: CASSLRDEQYF

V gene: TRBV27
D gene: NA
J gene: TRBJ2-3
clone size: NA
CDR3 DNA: TGTGCCAGCAGTCCCCGTTTAGCGGAGGCCACAGATACGCAGTATTTT
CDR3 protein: CASSPRLAEATDTQYF

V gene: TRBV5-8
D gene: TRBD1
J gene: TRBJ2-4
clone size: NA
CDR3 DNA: TGTGCCAGCAGCTTCGGGACAGGGGGCATCAACATTCAGTACTTC
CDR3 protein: CASSFGTGGINIQYF

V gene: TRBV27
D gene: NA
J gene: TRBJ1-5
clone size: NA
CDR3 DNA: TGTGCCAGCAGTTTTACAGGTTATCAGCCCCAGCATTTT
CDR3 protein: CASSFTGYQPQHF

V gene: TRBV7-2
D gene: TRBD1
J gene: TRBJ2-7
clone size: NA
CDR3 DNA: TGTGCCAGCAGCTTAGTTGTGGGACAGGATCCCTACGAGCAGTACTTC
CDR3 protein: CASSLVVGQDPYEQYF

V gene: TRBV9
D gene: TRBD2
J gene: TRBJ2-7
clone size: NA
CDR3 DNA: TGTGCCAGCAGCGTAGCCCCGGGAGGGCCGACCGAGCAGTACTTC
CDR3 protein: CASSVAPGGPTEQYF

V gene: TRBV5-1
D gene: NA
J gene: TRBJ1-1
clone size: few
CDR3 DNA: TGCGCCAGCAGCTTGGCCTCAGGGAACACTGAAGCTTTCTTT
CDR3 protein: CASSLASGNTEAFF

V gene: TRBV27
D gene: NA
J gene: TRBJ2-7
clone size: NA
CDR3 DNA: TGTGCCAGCAGTCCCCGGGACAATGCCTACGAGCAGTACTTC
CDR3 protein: CASSPRDNAYEQYF

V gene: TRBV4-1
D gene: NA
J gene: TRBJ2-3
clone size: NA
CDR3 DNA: TGCGCCAGCAGCCAAGATCTGGAGACAGATACGCAGTATTTT
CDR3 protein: CASSQDLETDTQYF

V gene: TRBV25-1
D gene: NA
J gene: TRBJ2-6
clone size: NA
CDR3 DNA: TGTGCCAGTCTAGTCTCTGGGGCAAACGTCCTGACTTTC
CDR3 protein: CASLVSGANVLTF

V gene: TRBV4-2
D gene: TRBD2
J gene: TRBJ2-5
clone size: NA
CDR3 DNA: TGTGCCAGCAGCCAAGATCGTTTAGCGGGAGGGGTAGAGACCCAGTACTTC
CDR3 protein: CASSQDRLAGGVETQYF

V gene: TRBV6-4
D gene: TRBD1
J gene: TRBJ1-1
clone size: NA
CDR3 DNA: TGTGCCAGCAGTGAGAGGGGGCAGGGGGACACTGAAGCTTTCTTT
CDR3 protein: CASSERGQGDTEAFF

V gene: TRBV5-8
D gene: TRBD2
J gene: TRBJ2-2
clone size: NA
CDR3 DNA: TGTGCCAGCGCCCTGGGGGGGACGAGAAACACCGGGGAGCTGTTTTTT
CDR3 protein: CASALGGTRNTGELFF

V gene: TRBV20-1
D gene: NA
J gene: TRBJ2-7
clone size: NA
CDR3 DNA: TGCAGTGCTAGAACCGGCTACGAGCAGTACTTC
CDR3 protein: CSARTGYEQYF

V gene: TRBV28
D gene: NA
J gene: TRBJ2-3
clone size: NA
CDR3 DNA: TGTGCCAGCCGACTATTATCGGGTGATACGCAGTATTTT
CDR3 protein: CASRLLSGDTQYF

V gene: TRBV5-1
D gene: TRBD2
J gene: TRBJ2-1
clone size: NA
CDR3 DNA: TGCGCCAGCAGCTTGGAGGCTAGCGGGATTCTGGATGAGCAGTTCTTC
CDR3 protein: CASSLEASGILDEQFF

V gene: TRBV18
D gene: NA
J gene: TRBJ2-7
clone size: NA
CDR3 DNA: TGTGCCAGCTCACCACCTCTTTTGCGGGGATCCTACGAGCAGTACTTC
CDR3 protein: CASSPPLLRGSYEQYF

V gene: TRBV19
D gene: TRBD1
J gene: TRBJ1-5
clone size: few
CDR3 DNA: TGTGCCAGTAGAAGAGGACAGGGTTCTTTCGATCAGCCCCAGCATTTT
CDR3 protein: CASRRGQGSFDQPQHF

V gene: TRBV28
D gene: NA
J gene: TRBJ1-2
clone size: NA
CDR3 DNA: TGTGCCAGCAGTTTACCAGGGCGCCTGGCCTATGGCTACACCTTC
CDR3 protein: CASSLPGRLAYGYTF

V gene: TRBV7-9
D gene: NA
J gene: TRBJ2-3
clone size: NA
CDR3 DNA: TGTGCCAGCTGTAGCGCTAGCACAGATACGCAGTATTTT
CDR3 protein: CASCSASTDTQYF

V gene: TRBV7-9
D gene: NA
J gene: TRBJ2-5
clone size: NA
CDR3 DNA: TGTGCCAGCAGCTTAGTAGGGAGAAGGGAAAAGTTTGAGCAGTACTTC
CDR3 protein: CASSLVGRREKFEQYF

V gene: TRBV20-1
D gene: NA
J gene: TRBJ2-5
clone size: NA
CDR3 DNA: TGCAGTGCGCCGGGGGAGACCCAGTACTTC
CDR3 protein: CSAPGETQYF

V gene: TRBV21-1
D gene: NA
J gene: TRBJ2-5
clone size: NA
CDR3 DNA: TGTGCCAGCAGCAAAGGTAAGAAGCGGCCCCACGGGCGAGAGACCCAGTACTTC
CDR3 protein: CASSKGKKRPHGRETQYF

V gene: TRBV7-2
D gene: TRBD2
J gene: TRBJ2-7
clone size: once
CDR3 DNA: TGTGCCAGCAGCTTAATTAGCGGGAGTAACGAGCAGTACTTC
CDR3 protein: CASSLISGSNEQYF

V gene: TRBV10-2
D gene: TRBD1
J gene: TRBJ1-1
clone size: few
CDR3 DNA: TGCGCCAGCAGCGGGACAGGTTCCTATATGAACACTGAAGCTTTCTTT
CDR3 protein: CASSGTGSYMNTEAFF

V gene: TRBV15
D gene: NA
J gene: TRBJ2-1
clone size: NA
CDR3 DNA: TGTGCCACCAGCAGAGATGGACCAATAGGGGTTACGGAGCAGTTCTTC
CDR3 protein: CATSRDGPIGVTEQFF

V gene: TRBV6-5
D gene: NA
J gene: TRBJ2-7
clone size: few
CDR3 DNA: TGTGCCAGCAGCCCCGCGGACAGCTACGAGCAGTACTTC
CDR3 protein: CASSPADSYEQYF

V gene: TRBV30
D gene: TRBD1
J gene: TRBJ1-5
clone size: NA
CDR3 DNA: TGTGCCTGGAGTCCGGGACAGGGTAATCAGCCCCAGCATTTT
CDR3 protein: CAWSPGQGNQPQHF

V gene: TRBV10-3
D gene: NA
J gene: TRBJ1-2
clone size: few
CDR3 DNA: TGTGCCATCCCGACAGTTCCCTATGGCTACACCTTC
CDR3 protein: CAIPTVPYGYTF

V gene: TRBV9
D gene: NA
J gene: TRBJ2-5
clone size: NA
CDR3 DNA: TGTGCCAGCAGCGTAGCCACAGACATATCCCAAGAGACCCAGTACTTC
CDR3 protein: CASSVATDISQETQYF

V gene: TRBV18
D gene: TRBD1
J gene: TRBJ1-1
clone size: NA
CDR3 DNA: TGTGCCAGCTCACCTACAGGGGTCCAAGGGAACACTGAAGCTTTCTTT
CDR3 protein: CASSPTGVQGNTEAFF

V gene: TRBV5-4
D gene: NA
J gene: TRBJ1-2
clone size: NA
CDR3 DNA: TGTGCCAGCAGCTTATCCGGGGTAGGCGGCTACACCTTC
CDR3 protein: CASSLSGVGGYTF

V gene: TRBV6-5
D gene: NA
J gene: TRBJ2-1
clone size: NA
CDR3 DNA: TGTGCCAGCAGTTACTCACCGCGGCTCGGATACAATGAGCAGTTCTTC
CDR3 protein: CASSYSPRLGYNEQFF